Each of the 12 T cell receptor beta chains below was sequenced from the same sample in a study of cytomegalovirus exposure and HLA in healthy donors. Researchers ran the PCR with 60 Vbeta and 13 Jbeta primers. TCRdb's copy holds only in-frame clones and misses some; the assay was immunoSEQ multiplex PCR. The sample carries some 92,000 clones, about 81% recorded once. The source material was PBMCs. These receptor sequences come from a man younger than 30 in good health and CMV-seropositive.

The gene calls are TRBV9 and TRBJ2-7; 10 nucleotides match TRBD1. The V gene's germline CDR1 is SGDLS and CDR2 YYNGEE. The CDR3 is 15 amino acids. J lost 2 bases, V lost 3 bases, and 5 bases had no gene match. CDR3 loop: CASSEGQGIPYEQYF. The DNA for the CDR3 is TGTGCCAGCAGCGAGGGACAGGGGATCCCCTACGAGCAGTACTTC.

The chain employs TRBV11-2 and TRBJ2-7; 7 bases line up with TRBD1. With 4 bases clipped from V and 4 bases from J, the junction kept 10 bases outside the gene matches. This CDR3 contains 15 residues. Germline assignment: CDR1 SGHAT and CDR2 FQNNGV. The CDR3 region has the DNA TGTGCCAGCAGCTACCTGACAGGGAATGTTTACGAGCAGTACTTC. Its protein product is CASSYLTGNVYEQYF.

This clone occurred a few times. The chain links TRBV6-4 to TRBJ2-7; D is undetermined. The CDR3 has 17 amino acids. V lost 0 bases, J lost 3 bases, and 18 bases lay in between. CDR1 and CDR2 from the germline V gene are MRHNA and SNTAGT. CDR3 DNA sequence: TGTGCCAGCAGTGACTCGAGTCCCCCGGGTCTTCGCTACGAGCAGTACTTC. Translation: CASSDSSPPGLRYEQYF.

This chain connects TRBV9 to TRBJ1-6, with a possible D match to TRBD1 (5 bases). CDR1 and CDR2 from the germline V gene are SGDLS and YYNGEE. V lost 2 bases to trimming and J lost 8 bases, with 11 bases between them. The CDR3 is 14 amino acids. This CDR3 reads CASSVRDKDSPLHF. The CDR3, as DNA: TGTGCCAGCAGCGTCAGGGATAAGGATTCACCCCTCCACTTT.

The chain couples TRBV9 to TRBJ1-6, with 7 bases identical to TRBD1. Trimming at V came to 3 bases and at J to 6 bases, leaving 9 bases not matched to a gene. The CDR3 runs to 16 residues. Germline CDR1 reads SGDLS; CDR2 reads YYNGEE. The CDR3 sequence is CASSARQGRSNSPLHF. The CDR3 nucleotides read TGTGCCAGCAGCGCACGACAGGGTCGAAGTAATTCACCCCTCCACTTT.

The rearrangement links TRBV28 to TRBJ1-5, with 7 bases lining up with TRBD1. Germline V gives CDR1 MDHEN, CDR2 SYDVKM. CDR3 size: 18 residues. V was clipped by 5 bases and J by 2 bases; unmatched bases: 15. Here the CDR3 DNA reads TGTGCCAGCAGTACGTCCCGGGACAGAGCCCCCGGCAATCAGCCCCAGCATTTT. Protein product: CASSTSRDRAPGNQPQHF.

The chain is built from TRBV29-1 and TRBJ2-2; D is unresolved. This CDR3 has 11 residues. Germline loops: CDR1 SQVTM, CDR2 ANQGSEA. Trimming took 5 bases from V and 7 from J, leaving 8 bases between them. CDR3 region: CSVLMSGELFF. Here the CDR3 DNA reads TGCAGCGTTCTTATGAGCGGGGAGCTGTTTTTT.

This chain joins TRBV19 and TRBJ1-1; D remains unclear. Germline assignment: CDR1 LNHDA and CDR2 SQIVND (reference sequence). V was cut by 5 bases and J by 0 bases, with 7 bases left in between. The CDR3 sequence is 13 residues long. The CDR3 loop is CASSLTVNTEAFF. As DNA, the CDR3 is TGTGCCAGTAGTCTCACAGTGAACACTGAAGCTTTCTTT. The variable domain in full, completed from reference TRBV19 and TRBJ1-1, reads DGGITQSPKYLFRKEGQNVTLSCEQNLNHDAMYWYRQDPGQGLRLIYYSQIVNDFQKGDIAEGYSVSREKKESFPLTVTSAQKNPTAFYLCASSLTVNTEAFFGQGTRLTVV.

The chain has TRBV11-1 and TRBJ2-7, with D tentatively TRBD1 (5 bases). Deletions cut 7 bases from V and 2 bases from J, with 12 bases between. CDR3 size: 13 residues. The V gene's germline CDR1 is SGHAT and CDR2 FQDESV (reference sequence). The CDR3 nucleotides read TGTGCCAGCACCACAGGTGAGACCTACGAGCAGTACTTC. Translated, it gives CASTTGETYEQYF.

This chain joins TRBV19 and TRBJ2-5; possible D gene TRBD1, 5 bases. The CDR3 has 15 amino acids. Per germline, CDR1 LNHDA and CDR2 SQIVND (reference sequence). Trimming pared 5 bases from V and 5 bases from J, leaving 18 bases between. The CDR3 nucleotides read TGTGCCAGTAGTCCAGGGAACCCGGGCGGTGAGACCCAGTACTTC. As protein: CASSPGNPGGETQYF.

This clone was counted between two and nine times. The genes are TRBV30 and TRBJ1-2, with D tentatively TRBD1 (6 bases). Between the trimmed V and J ends, which lost 5 bases and 3 bases, there was a span of 10 bases. From germline, CDR1 is GTSNPN and CDR2 SVGIG (reference sequence). This CDR3 spans 12 amino acids. The CDR3 DNA sequence: TGTGCCTGGGTACAGGGCTACTATGGCTACACCTTC. This encodes CAWVQGYYGYTF. Complete variable domain (other parts from reference TRBV30 and TRBJ1-2): SQTIHQWPATLVQPVGSPLSLECTVEGTSNPNLYWYRQAAGRGLQLLFYSVGIGQISSEVPQNLSASRPQDRQFILSSKKLLLSDSGFYLCAWVQGYYGYTFGSGTRLTVV.

The chain carries TRBV6-5 and TRBJ1-6; D remains unclear. The CDR3 contains 16 residues. Germline V gene lookup returns CDR1 MNHEY and CDR2 SVGAGI. Trimming removed 0 bases at V and 0 bases at J, with 6 bases between. CDR3 nucleotide sequence: TGTGCCAGCAGTTACTCCGGTAGCTCCTATAATTCACCCCTCCACTTT. Translation: CASSYSGSSYNSPLHF.